The 20 T cell receptor beta chains presented below share a single source sample, sequenced in a study of regulatory dendritic cells for organ transplantation. Allogeneic regulatory or mature dendritic cells were co-cultured for four to six days with CFSE-labeled sorted T cells at 1:10. No antigen is known for these receptors. Data came from immunoSEQ multiplex PCR; TCRdb stores just in-frame clones and leaves some out. Altogether about 11,000 clones are present, about 75% being singletons, with the ten largest covering approximately 2.9%. Input material: memory CD4+ T cells from blood cultured with regulatory dendritic cells. Subset here: CD45RO+ memory T cells. These receptors were collected from a human donor in good health.

This clone was counted between two and nine times. The V gene is TRBV7-2, the J gene TRBJ1-5; no firm D call. This CDR3 is 15 amino acids long. V lost 1 base and J lost 5, with 12 bases in between. Germline loops: CDR1 SGHTA, CDR2 FQGNSA. CDR3 region: CASSLVIGPDQPQHF. CDR3 DNA: TGTGCCAGCAGCTTAGTTATCGGTCCTGATCAGCCCCAGCATTTT.

In this sample, this clone is medium-sized. V is TRBV6-5 and J is TRBJ2-7, with 7 bases lining up with TRBD2. CDR3 size: 15 residues. J gave up 6 bases and V 2 bases, and 10 bases lay outside the gene matches. Germline CDR1 and CDR2: MNHEY and SVGAGI. As DNA, the CDR3 is TGTGCCAGCAGTTACCCTGGGAGGGTAGGCGGCGAGCAGTACTTC. It yields the protein CASSYPGRVGGEQYF.

The chain is built from TRBV7-8 and TRBJ2-3; TRBD2 matches 15 bases. V was clipped by 5 bases and J by 3 bases; unmatched bases: 6. The germline V gene encodes CDR1 SGHVS and CDR2 FQNEAQ. CDR3 size: 17 residues. For the CDR3, the DNA is TGTGCCAGCAGCGACGGGACTAGCGGGGGGTTGACAGATACGCAGTATTTT. Translated: CASSDGTSGGLTDTQYF. Combining the CDR3 with reference TRBV7-8 and TRBJ2-3 gives the whole variable domain GAGVSQSPRYKVAKRGQDVALRCDPISGHVSLFWYQQALGQGPEFLTYFQNEAQLDKSGLPSDRFFAERPEGSVSTLKIQRTQQEDSAVYLCASSDGTSGGLTDTQYFGPGTRLTVL.

The V and J genes are TRBV6-5 and TRBJ2-2; TRBD1 agrees at 8 bases. Trimming removed 6 bases from V and 0 bases from J; junction bases left unmatched: 3. The germline V gene encodes CDR1 MNHEY and CDR2 SVGAGI. The CDR3 contains 15 residues. The CDR3 DNA is TGTGCCAGCAGACCACAGGGGGCGAACACCGGGGAGCTGTTTTTT. It codes for CASRPQGANTGELFF.

This clone was counted only a few times. This chain connects TRBV5-1 to TRBJ2-7; tentatively, D is TRBD2 (6 bases). Trimming cost V 5 bases and J 5 bases, with 23 bases left between them. The germline gives CDR1 SGHRS, CDR2 YFSETQ. The CDR3 extends over 16 amino acids. The CDR3 DNA follows: TGCGCCAGCAGACCTGGGCCCGGCGGGGTCCGGGACGAGCAGTACTTC. Translation gives CASRPGPGGVRDEQYF.

This rearrangement joins TRBV4-1 to TRBJ1-1, with D unresolved. This CDR3 is 13 amino acids long. Germline CDR1 MGHRA, CDR2 YSYEKL. V gave up 0 bases and J gave up 3 bases, with 5 bases separating them. CDR3 sequence (DNA): TGCGCCAGCAGCCAAGACAGATACACTGAAGCTTTCTTT. This translates into CASSQDRYTEAFF.

This clone was seen more than once but under ten times. This chain uses TRBV29-1 with TRBJ1-5, with D perhaps matching TRBD1 (6 bases). CDR1 and CDR2 from the germline V gene are SQVTM and ANQGSEA. V was shortened by 6 bases and J by 2 bases, with 14 bases between the two germline ends. The CDR3 loop spans 14 amino acids. The CDR3 bases are TGCAGCGTGGGCGGGGGGGCAGGCAATCAGCCCCAGCATTTT. Amino acids: CSVGGGAGNQPQHF. Looking up the rest from reference TRBV29-1 and TRBJ1-5 gives the full variable domain: SAVISQKPSRDICQRGTSLTIQCQVDSQVTMMFWYRQQPGQSLTLIATANQGSEATYESGFVIDKFPISRPNLTFSTLTVSNMSPEDSSIYLCSVGGGAGNQPQHFGDGTRLSIL.

The J gene is TRBJ2-5, the V gene TRBV14; weak D call: TRBD2 (5 bases). With 0 bases removed from V and 5 bases from J, the gap between germline ends came to 10 bases. Germline values: CDR1 SGHDN, CDR2 FVKESK. The length of the CDR3 is 14 residues. CDR3 amino acids: CASSQDGQRETQYF. In nucleotides, the CDR3 is TGTGCCAGCAGCCAAGACGGGCAGCGGGAGACCCAGTACTTC. The full variable domain, in which reference TRBV14 and TRBJ2-5 provide the parts outside the CDR3, is EAGVTQFPSHSVIEKGQTVTLRCDPISGHDNLYWYRRVMGKEIKFLLHFVKESKQDESGMPNNRFLAERTGGTYSTLKVQPAELEDSGVYFCASSQDGQRETQYFGPGTRLLVL.

This chain connects TRBV18 to TRBJ2-7, with TRBD1 matching over 9 bases. CDR1 and CDR2 (germline): KGHSH, LQKENI. V lost 2 bases to trimming and J lost 4 bases; unmatched junction nucleotides: 6. The CDR3 loop spans 15 amino acids. The CDR3: CASSPNPGQGYEQYF. The CDR3 DNA follows: TGTGCCAGCTCACCAAATCCGGGACAGGGATACGAGCAGTACTTC.

J is TRBJ2-7 and V is TRBV2; 8 nucleotides agree with TRBD1. The length of the CDR3 is 12 residues. The J segment lost 3 bases and the V segment lost 6 bases, leaving 1 base of the junction unmatched. Germline V CDR1 and CDR2: SNHLY, FYNNEI. The DNA for the CDR3 is TGTGCCAGCAGCGGACAGGGCTACGAGCAGTACTTC. This translates into CASSGQGYEQYF.

The chain employs TRBV4-1 and TRBJ1-2, with 8 bases lining up with TRBD1. Trimming cost V 3 bases and J 4 bases; bases outside gene matches: 7. The length of the CDR3 is 15 residues. Looked up from germline, CDR1 is MGHRA and CDR2 is YSYEKL. The CDR3, as DNA: TGCGCCAGCAGCCACGAAGGACAGGGAGTCTATGGCTACACCTTC. It codes for CASSHEGQGVYGYTF.

This clone was seen a single time. The chain recombines TRBV7-9 with TRBJ2-6; possible D gene TRBD1, 5 bases. Trimming cost V 3 bases and J 2 bases, with 8 bases left between them. This CDR3 has 15 residues. CDR1 SEHNR and CDR2 FQNEAQ come from the germline V gene (reference sequence). CDR3 sequence (DNA): TGTGCCAGCAGCTTTGGGGCAGCTGGGGCCAACGTCCTGACTTTC. It yields the protein CASSFGAAGANVLTF.

This clone was picked up a small number of times. The V call is TRBV5-4, the J call TRBJ1-4; TRBD1 aligns across 7 bases. CDR3 length: 14 residues. Germline V gives CDR1 SGHNT, CDR2 YYREEE (reference sequence). The V gene end was trimmed by 4 bases and the J gene end by 8 bases; junction bases not matched to a gene: 8. Written as DNA, the CDR3 is TGTGCCAGCAGCCTGACAGGGAAGAACGAAAAACTGTTTTTT. Translation: CASSLTGKNEKLFF.

This clone appeared a single time. V gene TRBV6-6 combines with J gene TRBJ1-3; 7 nucleotides line up with TRBD1. The CDR3 has 16 amino acids. The V and J ends lost 10 bases and 6 bases, in that order; junction bases with no gene match: 18. CDR1 is MNHNY and CDR2 is SVGAGI in the germline V gene (reference sequence). CDR3 region: CATEEETGKRANTIYF. CDR3 nucleotides: TGTGCCACCGAAGAAGAGACAGGGAAAAGGGCAAACACCATATATTTT.

The chain is built from TRBV7-2 and TRBJ1-6; D ambiguous. This CDR3 has 13 amino acids. The V gene lost 1 base and the J gene lost 7 bases, with 5 bases spanning the gap. Germline CDR1 and CDR2: SGHTA and FQGNSA. The CDR3 sequence is CASSLERNSPLHF. CDR3 coding DNA: TGTGCCAGCAGCTTAGAGCGGAATTCACCCCTCCACTTT.

V is TRBV5-4 and J is TRBJ1-1, with D unclear. The V gene's germline CDR1 is SGHNT and CDR2 YYREEE (reference sequence). The CDR3 runs 15 residues. Trimming took off 4 bases at V and 4 bases at J, with 17 bases between the two ends. As DNA, the CDR3 is TGTGCCAGCAGCCGCGGGTCCCAAGGGAGCACTGAAGCTTTCTTT. Protein: CASSRGSQGSTEAFF.

The chain has TRBV7-8 and TRBJ1-2; 7 bases are shared with TRBD1. CDR3 length equals 15 residues. The V and J ends lost 5 bases and 5 bases, in that order; junction bases with no gene match: 11. The germline gives CDR1 SGHVS, CDR2 FQNEAQ. This CDR3 is CASSPAGQPLYGYTF. The CDR3 region has the DNA TGTGCCAGCAGCCCCGCGGGACAGCCCCTTTATGGCTACACCTTC.

The genes are TRBV6-5 and TRBJ1-6; tentatively, D is TRBD1 (6 bases). Germline V gives CDR1 MNHEY, CDR2 SVGAGI. The CDR3 consists of 15 residues. V was shortened by 6 bases and J by 5 bases, with 14 bases between the two germline ends. The CDR3 sequence: CASRTDRNHNSPLHF. Here the CDR3 DNA reads TGTGCCAGCAGGACGGACAGAAACCATAATTCACCCCTCCACTTT.

V is TRBV5-4 and J is TRBJ2-7, with D maybe TRBD2 (6 bases). The CDR3 is 15 amino acids. Trimming left V 4 bases short and J 2 bases short, with 16 bases between. Germline CDR1 is SGHNT and CDR2 is YYREEE (reference sequence). The DNA of the CDR3 is TGTGCCAGCAGCCCCCGTCCGGGGGACCCCTACGAGCAGTACTTC. Its protein is CASSPRPGDPYEQYF.

The V and J genes are TRBV10-3 and TRBJ1-1; TRBD1 aligns across 10 bases. The ends lost 0 bases at V and 3 bases at J; junction bases unmatched: 1. Germline V gives CDR1 ENHRY, CDR2 SYGVKD. CDR3 length equals 15 residues. CDR3 in amino acids: CAISESGTGDTEAFF. CDR3 DNA: TGTGCCATCAGTGAGTCGGGGACAGGGGACACTGAAGCTTTCTTT.